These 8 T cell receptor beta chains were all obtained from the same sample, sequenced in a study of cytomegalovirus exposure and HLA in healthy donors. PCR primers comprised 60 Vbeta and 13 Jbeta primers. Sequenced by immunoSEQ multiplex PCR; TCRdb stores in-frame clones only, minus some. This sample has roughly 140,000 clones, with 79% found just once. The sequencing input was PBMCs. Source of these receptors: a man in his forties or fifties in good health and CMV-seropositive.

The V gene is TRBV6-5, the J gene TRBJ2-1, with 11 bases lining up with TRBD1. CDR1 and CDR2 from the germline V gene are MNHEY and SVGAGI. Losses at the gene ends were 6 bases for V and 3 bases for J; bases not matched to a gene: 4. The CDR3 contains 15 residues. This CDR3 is CASSPGTGGYNEQFF. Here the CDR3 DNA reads TGTGCCAGCAGCCCCGGGACAGGGGGCTACAATGAGCAGTTCTTC.

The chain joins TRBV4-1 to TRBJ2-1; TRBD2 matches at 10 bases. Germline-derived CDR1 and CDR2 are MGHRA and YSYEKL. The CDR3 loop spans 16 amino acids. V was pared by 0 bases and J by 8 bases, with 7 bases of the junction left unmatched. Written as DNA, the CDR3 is TGCGCCAGCAGCCAAGATAGCAGCGGGAGGGGGGATGAGCAGTTCTTC. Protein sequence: CASSQDSSGRGDEQFF.

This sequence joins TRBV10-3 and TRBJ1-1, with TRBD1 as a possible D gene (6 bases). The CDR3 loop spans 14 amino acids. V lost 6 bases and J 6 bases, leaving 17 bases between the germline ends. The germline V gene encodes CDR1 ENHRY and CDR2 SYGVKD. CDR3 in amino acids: CAISHTGKTPEAFF. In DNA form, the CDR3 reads TGTGCCATCAGCCACACAGGGAAGACCCCTGAAGCTTTCTTT.

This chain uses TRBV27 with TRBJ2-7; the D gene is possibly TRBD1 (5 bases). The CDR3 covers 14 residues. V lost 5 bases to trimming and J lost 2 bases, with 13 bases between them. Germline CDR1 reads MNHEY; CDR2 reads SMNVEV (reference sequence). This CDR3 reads CASSPQDSTYEQYF. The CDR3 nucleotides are TGTGCCAGCAGTCCCCAAGACAGCACCTACGAGCAGTACTTC.

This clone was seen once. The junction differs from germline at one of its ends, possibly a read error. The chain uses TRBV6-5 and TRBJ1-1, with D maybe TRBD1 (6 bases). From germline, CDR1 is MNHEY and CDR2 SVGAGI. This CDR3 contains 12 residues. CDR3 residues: CASTKRTGQPIF. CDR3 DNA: TGTGCCAGCACCAAGCGAACCGGACAGCCGATTTTT.

In DNA form, the CDR3 reads TGTGCCATCAGTGACCCGCAGAGGATTAATTCACCCCTCCACTTT. Protein product: CAISDPQRINSPLHF. The chain links TRBV10-3 to TRBJ1-6; no clear D. The germline V gene encodes CDR1 ENHRY and CDR2 SYGVKD. The V gene lost 3 bases and the J gene lost 6 bases, with 12 bases spanning the gap. This CDR3 region has 15 residues.

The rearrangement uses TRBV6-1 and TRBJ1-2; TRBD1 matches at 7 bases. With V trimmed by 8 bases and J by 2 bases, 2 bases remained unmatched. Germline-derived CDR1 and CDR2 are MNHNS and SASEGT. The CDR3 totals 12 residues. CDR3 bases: TGTGCCAGCCGACAGGGAAACTATGGCTACACCTTC. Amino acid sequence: CASRQGNYGYTF.

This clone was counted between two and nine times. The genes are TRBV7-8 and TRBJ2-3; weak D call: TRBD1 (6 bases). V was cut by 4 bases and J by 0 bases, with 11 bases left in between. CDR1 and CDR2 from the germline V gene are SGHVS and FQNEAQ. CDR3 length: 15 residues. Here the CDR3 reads CASSYEGVSTDTQYF. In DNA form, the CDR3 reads TGTGCCAGCAGCTACGAGGGGGTTAGCACAGATACGCAGTATTTT.